This T cell receptor beta chain is drawn from a study of blood T cell repertoires in COVID-19. Study in general: From T cells, B-cell-depleted T cells, or PBMCs came the material, which was cDNA or gDNA.

The assay was immunoSEQ multiplex PCR, and TCRdb's table has in-frame clones only and misses some. The sample contains 55,000 to 70,000 clones, 70% to 90% of which appear only once. V dropped 1 base and J dropped 3; count of bases not matched to a gene: 4. CDR1 LGHDT and CDR2 YNNKEL come from the germline V gene (reference sequence). This CDR3 is 15 amino acids long. The rearrangement uses TRBV3-1 (or the pseudogene TRBV3-2) and TRBJ2-3, with TRBD2 matching over 7 bases. The specimen sequenced was peripheral blood. This receptor was identified in a man between 65 and 85 years old with acute or convalescent COVID-19. Here the CDR3 reads CASSQAGLQTDTQYF. Written as DNA, the CDR3 is TGTGCCAGCAGCCAAGCGGGACTACAAACAGATACGCAGTATTTT.